The rows below give T cell receptor beta chains drawn from one sample of a study of resident and recirculating memory T cells in vitiligo. The data were produced by immunoSEQ multiplex PCR, yet TCRdb's version contains in-frame clones alone and is incomplete. The repertoire has 65,000 to 80,000 clones, roughly 94% of them found once; the top ten carry roughly 5.1%. Sequencing was done on a sample of blood. Receptor source: a male donor with vitiligo. CDR3s include the opening cysteine and the closing phenylalanine or tryptophan. The order of the fields is J gene, V gene, D gene, clone size, CDR3 protein, CDR3 DNA. The D gene is left open where the match is weak. Clone size is not always given. Where it is, it says once, few, many or a class for expanded clones.

>TRBJ2-1|TRBV6-4|-|many
CASSEAGYNEQFF
TGTGCCAGCAGTGAAGCGGGCTACAATGAGCAGTTCTTC
>TRBJ2-7|TRBV29-1|-|-
CSVASAYEQYF
TGCAGCGTTGCGAGTGCCTACGAGCAGTACTTC
>TRBJ2-6|TRBV5-1|-|-
CASEPSSGANVLTF
TGCGCCAGCGAACCTAGCTCTGGGGCCAACGTCCTGACTTTC
>TRBJ2-3|TRBV27|-|-
CASSLRGDTQYF
TGTGCCAGCAGTTTAAGGGGGGATACGCAGTATTTT
>TRBJ1-2|TRBV11-2|-|-
CASSSDRSLTVPYGYTF
TGTGCCAGCAGCTCCGACCGAAGCCTGACAGTTCCCTATGGCTACACCTTC
>TRBJ1-3|TRBV9|TRBD1|-
CASSAWTGRNTIYF
TGTGCCAGCAGCGCCTGGACAGGGAGGAACACCATATATTTT
>TRBJ2-7|TRBV10-1|-|-
CASSESGLAHEQYF
TGCGCCAGCAGTGAGTCGGGGCTGGCCCACGAGCAGTACTTC
>TRBJ1-4|TRBV28|TRBD1|few
CASSRQGKNEKLFF
TGTGCCAGCAGCCGACAGGGTAAAAATGAAAAACTGTTTTTT
>TRBJ2-1|TRBV4-1|TRBD2|-
CASSQEGGLAGGNEQFF
TGCGCCAGCAGCCAAGAAGGTGGACTAGCGGGAGGTAATGAGCAGTTCTTC
>TRBJ2-3|TRBV20-1|-|-
CSAPYADTQYF
TGCAGTGCTCCCTATGCTGATACGCAGTATTTT
>TRBJ1-1|TRBV6-1|TRBD1|-
CASLPRQGNTEAFF
TGTGCCAGCTTGCCTCGACAGGGGAACACTGAAGCTTTCTTT
>TRBJ1-2|TRBV27|TRBD1|-
CASSPRTGRNYGYTF
TGTGCCAGCAGTCCTAGGACAGGGCGTAACTATGGCTACACCTTC
>TRBJ2-1|TRBV6-4|TRBD2|-
CASSDGTSAYNEQFF
TGTGCCAGCAGTGACGGGACTAGCGCCTACAATGAGCAGTTCTTC
>TRBJ2-1|TRBV29-1|TRBD2|-
CSVATSGRSSEQFF
TGCAGCGTCGCCACTAGCGGGAGATCGAGTGAGCAGTTCTTC
>TRBJ2-1|TRBV9|TRBD2|few
CASSVGGLAVNEQFF
TGTGCCAGCAGCGTAGGAGGACTAGCGGTCAATGAGCAGTTCTTC
>TRBJ2-5|TRBV2|-|-
CARSRERETQYF
TGTGCCAGATCTCGTGAGCGAGAGACCCAGTACTTC
>TRBJ2-2|TRBV7-2|TRBD2|-
CASSFRGAGELFF
TGTGCCAGCAGCTTCCGGGGGGCCGGGGAGCTGTTTTTT
>TRBJ2-7|TRBV7-2|TRBD2|-
CASSLVGGSGRIPYEQYF
TGTGCCAGCAGCTTAGTCGGAGGTAGCGGGAGAATCCCCTACGAGCAGTACTTC
>TRBJ2-7|TRBV4-3|TRBD1|-
CASSQDRGFYEQYF
TGCGCCAGCAGCCAAGACAGGGGGTTTTACGAGCAGTACTTC
>TRBJ2-7|TRBV28|TRBD2|-
CASSGRALREQYF
TGTGCCAGCAGCGGGAGGGCGTTGCGGGAGCAGTACTTC
>TRBJ1-1|TRBV7-9|-|-
CASSRGGGATEAFF
TGTGCCAGCAGCCGAGGGGGGGGAGCGACTGAAGCTTTCTTT
>TRBJ2-1|TRBV11-3|TRBD2|-
CASSLEASGEQFF
TGTGCCAGCAGCTTGGAAGCTAGCGGTGAGCAGTTCTTC
>TRBJ2-5|TRBV9|-|-
CASSGGGPGETQYF
TGTGCCAGCAGCGGTGGAGGCCCGGGGGAGACCCAGTACTTC
>TRBJ2-7|TRBV5-1|TRBD2|-
CASSALAGGPREQYF
TGCGCCAGCAGCGCACTAGCGGGAGGGCCAAGGGAGCAGTACTTC
>TRBJ2-3|TRBV10-3|-|once
CAIRPLERVSTDTQYF
TGTGCCATCAGACCCTTGGAGCGGGTAAGCACAGATACGCAGTATTTT
>TRBJ2-7|TRBV6-5|-|-
CASSYSVPGAYEQYF
TGTGCCAGCAGTTACTCGGTCCCAGGGGCCTACGAGCAGTACTTC
>TRBJ2-7|TRBV5-1|-|-
CASSLTGVTYEQYF
TGCGCCAGCAGCTTGACCGGGGTAACCTACGAGCAGTACTTC
>TRBJ2-7|TRBV2|TRBD2|-
CASKGLAGSTGEQYF
TGTGCCAGCAAGGGACTAGCGGGATCCACGGGCGAGCAGTACTTC
>TRBJ1-1|TRBV15|-|-
CATSRKGRGTEAFF
TGTGCCACCAGCAGGAAAGGTCGGGGGACTGAAGCTTTCTTT
>TRBJ2-5|TRBV9|TRBD2|-
CASSGGGGETQYF
TGTGCCAGCAGCGGTGGCGGGGGAGAGACCCAGTACTTC
>TRBJ1-2|TRBV4-1|-|-
CASSQDRTRDSYGYTF
TGCGCCAGCAGCCAAGACCGAACCCGGGATTCCTATGGCTACACCTTC
>TRBJ2-3|TRBV4-2|TRBD2|-
CASSQGRRLAGITDTQYF
TGTGCCAGCAGCCAAGGGAGGAGGCTAGCGGGGATCACAGATACGCAGTATTTT
>TRBJ2-1|TRBV28|-|-
CASSPHNSYNEQFF
TGTGCCAGCTCCCCTCACAACTCCTACAATGAGCAGTTCTTC
>TRBJ2-3|TRBV13|-|-
CASRVHPRLEADTQYF
TGTGCCAGCAGAGTCCACCCTAGACTAGAGGCCGATACGCAGTATTTT
>TRBJ1-5|TRBV19|TRBD1|once
CASRTQGAGNQPQHF
TGTGCCAGTAGAACACAGGGGGCTGGAAATCAGCCCCAGCATTTT
>TRBJ1-2|TRBV11-2|-|-
CASSSRQYGYTF
TGTGCCAGCAGCTCGCGACAATATGGCTACACCTTC
>TRBJ2-7|TRBV6-5|TRBD1|-
CASSYSQGPHTYEQYF
TGTGCCAGCAGTTACTCACAGGGGCCTCATACCTACGAGCAGTACTTC
>TRBJ2-3|TRBV27|-|-
CASSVRFSGGADTQYF
TGTGCCAGCAGTGTACGTTTTTCTGGCGGGGCAGATACGCAGTATTTT
>TRBJ2-2|TRBV7-9|-|-
CASTEARTGELFF
TGTGCCAGCACGGAAGCGAGGACCGGGGAGCTGTTTTTT
>TRBJ2-5|TRBV10-2|TRBD1|-
CASSDTQGAAWETQYF
TGCGCCAGCAGTGATACTCAGGGGGCGGCTTGGGAGACCCAGTACTTC
>TRBJ2-7|TRBV7-9|-|-
CASSPEGTTYEQYF
TGTGCCAGCAGCCCAGAGGGGACAACATACGAGCAGTACTTC
>TRBJ2-7|TRBV6-5|TRBD1|-
CASSPGQGHSYEQYF
TGTGCCAGCAGCCCCGGACAGGGGCATTCCTACGAGCAGTACTTC
>TRBJ2-3|TRBV7-9|TRBD2|-
CASSLDLSGRDTQYF
TGTGCCAGCAGCTTAGATCTTAGCGGGAGAGATACGCAGTATTTT
>TRBJ1-1|TRBV9|-|-
CASSPRVFGTEAFF
TGTGCCAGCAGCCCCCGGGTCTTTGGCACTGAAGCTTTCTTT
>TRBJ1-2|TRBV28|-|-
CASSPGGAKGNGYTF
TGTGCCAGCAGTCCCGGGGGGGCTAAGGGTAATGGCTACACCTTC
>TRBJ1-1|TRBV5-5|-|-
CASSPRVSVSSEAFF
TGTGCCAGCAGCCCGCGGGTATCGGTCTCTAGTGAAGCTTTCTTT
>TRBJ2-5|TRBV4-1|TRBD2|-
CASSQEGEGTQETQYF
TGCGCCAGCAGCCAAGAGGGGGAGGGGACCCAAGAGACCCAGTACTTC
>TRBJ2-7|TRBV6-1|-|-
CASSPDDPSGEQYF
TGTGCCAGCAGCCCCGATGACCCTTCGGGAGAGCAGTACTTC
>TRBJ1-3|TRBV5-1|-|-
CATQPGSAGNTIYF
TGCGCCACCCAGCCAGGATCGGCTGGAAACACCATATATTTT
>TRBJ2-3|TRBV9|-|-
CASSSVWGVSDTQYF
TGTGCCAGCAGCTCCGTTTGGGGAGTGTCAGATACGCAGTATTTT
>TRBJ1-1|TRBV2|-|-
CASTPDRQNTEAFF
TGTGCCAGCACTCCAGACAGACAGAACACTGAAGCTTTCTTT